These 15 T cell receptor beta chains were all obtained from the same sample, sequenced in a study of blood T cell repertoires in COVID-19. The data were produced by immunoSEQ multiplex PCR, yet TCRdb's version contains in-frame clones alone and is incomplete. Of 150,000 to 200,000 clones listed, around 84% are singletons. Sequencing was done on a sample of peripheral blood. The receptor source for this set is a woman in her seventies with COVID-19, enrolled during active disease.

The V call is TRBV2, the J call TRBJ1-5; 8 bases match TRBD1. The length of the CDR3 is 13 residues. CDR1 and CDR2 from the germline V gene are SNHLY and FYNNEI. V lost 7 bases to trimming and J lost 6 bases; unmatched junction nucleotides: 5. DNA of the CDR3: TGTGCCAGCATGGTACAGGGGGGTCAGCCCCAGCATTTT. It codes for CASMVQGGQPQHF. Full variable domain (rest looked up from reference TRBV2 and TRBJ1-5): EPEVTQTPSHQVTQMGQEVILRCVPISNHLYFYWYRQILGQKVEFLVSFYNNEISEKSEIFDDQFSVERPDGSNFTLKIRSTKLEDSAMYFCASMVQGGQPQHFGDGTRLSIL.

This clone was detected only once. The rearrangement joins TRBV9 to TRBJ1-2; 8 nucleotides agree with TRBD1. The CDR3 runs to 16 residues. Looked up from germline, CDR1 is SGDLS and CDR2 is YYNGEE. V was clipped by 3 bases and J by 5 bases; unmatched bases: 12. DNA of the CDR3: TGTGCCAGCAGCGGCTTAGGAGCAGGGGGCAGTTATGGCTACACCTTC. Amino acid sequence: CASSGLGAGGSYGYTF. Full variable domain (rest looked up from reference TRBV9 and TRBJ1-2): DSGVTQTPKHLITATGQRVTLRCSPRSGDLSVYWYQQSLDQGLQFLIQYYNGEERAKGNILERFSAQQFPDLHSELNLSSLELGDSALYFCASSGLGAGGSYGYTFGSGTRLTVV.

The chain couples TRBV18 to TRBJ2-7; no clear D gene. The V gene's germline CDR1 is KGHSH and CDR2 LQKENI. The V end was cut by 3 bases, the J end by 3 bases, with 12 bases between. The CDR3 has 14 residues. CDR3 bases: TGTGCCAGCTCACCGCCGTCGAGAAACTACGAGCAGTACTTC. Translating gives CASSPPSRNYEQYF.

J is TRBJ1-1 and V is TRBV6-2 or TRBV6-3; 7 bases map to TRBD1. This CDR3 has 17 residues. Germline CDR1 reads MNHEY; CDR2 reads SVGEGT. The V and J ends lost 5 bases and 7 bases, in that order; junction bases with no gene match: 19. DNA of the CDR3: TGTGCCAGCAGTCCACCCGTACCCCGGCGACAGGGTGGTGAAGCTTTCTTT. It codes for CASSPPVPRRQGGEAFF.

Note on this clone: The junction shows a germline mismatch at one end, possibly a read error. The chain joins TRBV7-7 to TRBJ2-1; weak D call: TRBD1 (7 bases). This CDR3 has 13 amino acids. Germline assignment: CDR1 SSHAT and CDR2 FNYEAQ (reference sequence). The CDR3 bases are TGTGCTAGCACCCCCCGACAGGGAGGTGAGCAGTTCTTC. Residues: CASTPRQGGEQFF.

CDR3 region: CASSPPTQGATNEKLFF. DNA for the CDR3: TGTGCCAGCTCACCGCCTACACAGGGTGCAACTAATGAAAAACTGTTTTTT. The chain employs TRBV18 and TRBJ1-4; possible D gene TRBD1, 6 bases. CDR1 and CDR2 from the germline V gene are KGHSH and LQKENI. The CDR3 has 17 amino acids. The V and J ends lost 3 bases and 0 bases respectively, with 14 bases between them.

This clone has just a few counts. The chain links TRBV28 to TRBJ1-5; a weak D match, TRBD1 (6 bases). CDR1 is MDHEN, CDR2 SYDVKM, per germline. Trimming left V 3 bases short and J 6 bases short, with 15 bases between. This CDR3 contains 15 residues. The CDR3 DNA reads as TGTGCCAGCAGTTTGGCAGGGGTTTTGGGTCAGCCCCAGCATTTT. Protein: CASSLAGVLGQPQHF.

The rearrangement joins TRBV20-1 to TRBJ1-1; D is ambiguous. Trimming pared 3 bases from V and 8 bases from J, leaving 13 bases between. The CDR3 contains 12 residues. The germline V gene has CDR1 DFQATT and CDR2 SNEGSKA (reference sequence). The CDR3 is CSASRVGVEAFF. In DNA, the CDR3 is TGCAGTGCTAGTCGTGTCGGGGTGGAAGCTTTCTTT.

The chain carries TRBV14 and TRBJ1-6; TRBD1 might be the D (6 bases). The CDR3 consists of 21 residues. From germline, CDR1 is SGHDN and CDR2 FVKESK. Trimming removed 1 base at V and 0 bases at J, with 22 bases between. CDR3 in amino acids: CASSQVFTSGGKHSYNSPLHF. The CDR3 coding sequence is TGTGCCAGCAGCCAAGTCTTCACCAGCGGGGGCAAGCACTCCTATAATTCACCCCTCCACTTT. The entire variable domain, with the rest obtained from reference TRBV14 and TRBJ1-6, is as follows: EAGVTQFPSHSVIEKGQTVTLRCDPISGHDNLYWYRRVMGKEIKFLLHFVKESKQDESGMPNNRFLAERTGGTYSTLKVQPAELEDSGVYFCASSQVFTSGGKHSYNSPLHFGNGTRLTVT.

This chain connects TRBV3-1 (or the pseudogene TRBV3-2) to TRBJ1-1; TRBD1 agrees at 7 bases. Trimming at V came to 3 bases and at J to 0 bases, leaving 4 bases not matched to a gene. The CDR3 covers 15 residues. Germline lookup yields CDR1 LGHDT and CDR2 YNNKEL (reference sequence). The CDR3 region is CASSHAGQVNTEAFF. The CDR3 nucleotides are TGTGCCAGCAGCCACGCCGGACAGGTGAACACTGAAGCTTTCTTT.

This clone was counted a single time. The chain has TRBV23-1 and TRBJ1-2; 9 bases line up with TRBD1. TRBV23-1 is marked as an open reading frame, function uncertain. The CDR3 runs to 14 residues. V dropped 3 bases and J dropped 9; count of bases not matched to a gene: 8. CDR3 amino acids: CASSHRDRVESYTF. CDR3 DNA sequence: TGCGCCAGCAGTCATCGGGACAGGGTTGAGAGCTACACCTTC.

This clone was seen a single time. Other DNA sequences from this sample encode an identical CDR3 as well. This chain joins TRBV29-1 and TRBJ1-1; D is unresolved. Trimming removed 4 bases at V and 2 bases at J, with 8 bases between. CDR3 length: 12 amino acids. Per the germline V gene, CDR1 is SQVTM and CDR2 is ANQGSEA. This CDR3 reads CSVVPGNTEAFF. In nucleotides, the CDR3 is TGCAGCGTTGTCCCGGGAAACACTGAAGCTTTCTTT. Complete variable domain (other parts from reference TRBV29-1 and TRBJ1-1): SAVISQKPSRDICQRGTSLTIQCQVDSQVTMMFWYRQQPGQSLTLIATANQGSEATYESGFVIDKFPISRPNLTFSTLTVSNMSPEDSSIYLCSVVPGNTEAFFGQGTRLTVV.

The chain couples TRBV30 to TRBJ1-5; D is unclear. The V gene lost 2 bases and the J gene lost 4 bases, with 12 bases spanning the gap. This CDR3 contains 14 residues. In germline, CDR1 is GTSNPN, CDR2 SVGIG (reference sequence). This CDR3 is CAWSSAGLNQPQHF. In DNA form, the CDR3 reads TGTGCCTGGAGTTCGGCAGGCCTTAATCAGCCCCAGCATTTT. Looking up the rest from reference TRBV30 and TRBJ1-5 gives the full variable domain: SQTIHQWPATLVQPVGSPLSLECTVEGTSNPNLYWYRQAAGRGLQLLFYSVGIGQISSEVPQNLSASRPQDRQFILSSKKLLLSDSGFYLCAWSSAGLNQPQHFGDGTRLSIL.

V and J are TRBV29-1 and TRBJ1-1, with a possible D match to TRBD1 (5 bases). V was trimmed by 3 bases and J by 1 base, leaving 9 bases between them. Germline CDR1 is SQVTM and CDR2 is ANQGSEA. This CDR3 region has 13 residues. CDR3 nucleotides: TGCAGCGTTGATCAGGGAGGGAACACTGAAGCTTTCTTT. Residues: CSVDQGGNTEAFF. The entire variable domain, with the rest obtained from reference TRBV29-1 and TRBJ1-1, is as follows: SAVISQKPSRDICQRGTSLTIQCQVDSQVTMMFWYRQQPGQSLTLIATANQGSEATYESGFVIDKFPISRPNLTFSTLTVSNMSPEDSSIYLCSVDQGGNTEAFFGQGTRLTVV.

This chain connects TRBV5-1 to TRBJ1-2; D unresolved. Deletions cut 0 bases from V and 2 bases from J, with 11 bases between. CDR3 length: 15 amino acids. The germline V gene encodes CDR1 SGHRS and CDR2 YFSETQ. The CDR3 DNA is TGCGCCAGCAGCTTGGGGAGACCTTTAAACTATGGCTACACCTTC. Its translation is CASSLGRPLNYGYTF. Combining the CDR3 with reference TRBV5-1 and TRBJ1-2 gives the whole variable domain KAGVTQTPRYLIKTRGQQVTLSCSPISGHRSVSWYQQTPGQGLQFLFEYFSETQRNKGNFPGRFSGRQFSNSRSEMNVSTLELGDSALYLCASSLGRPLNYGYTFGSGTRLTVV.